Following are 24 T cell receptor beta chains from one sample sequenced in a study of cytomegalovirus exposure and HLA in healthy donors. A multiplex PCR was run with 60 Vbeta primers and 13 Jbeta primers. Sequencing used immunoSEQ multiplex PCR; TCRdb keeps in-frame clones, though not all of them. The table has around 62,000 clones, under 80% seen once. Sequencing input: PBMCs. The receptors shown here come from a male donor in good health and CMV-seropositive.

The V gene is TRBV14, the J gene TRBJ2-7; D is unclear. The CDR3 runs to 13 residues. In germline, CDR1 is SGHDN, CDR2 FVKESK. V was clipped by 1 base and J by 7 bases, with 11 bases between them. Written as DNA, the CDR3 is TGTGCCAGCAGCCAAGTTTCCCTCCTGGAGCAGTACTTC. Protein product: CASSQVSLLEQYF.

V usage is TRBV6-6 and J usage is TRBJ2-7; D not resolved. V lost 8 bases and J 5 bases, leaving 13 bases between the germline ends. CDR3 length: 12 amino acids. Germline-derived CDR1 and CDR2 are MNHNY and SVGAGI (reference sequence). CDR3 nucleotides: TGTGCCAGCGTAGCCGGAGAGAACGAGCAGTACTTC. It yields the protein CASVAGENEQYF.

The chain has TRBV2 and TRBJ2-2, with D tentatively TRBD1 (6 bases). V dropped 5 bases and J dropped 1 base, with 8 bases sitting between them. The CDR3 sequence is 14 residues long. The germline V gene has CDR1 SNHLY and CDR2 FYNNEI. The CDR3 region has the DNA TGTGCCAGCAGTACCAGGGGGAACACCGGGGAGCTGTTTTTT. The encoded protein is CASSTRGNTGELFF.

A few counts support this clone. The rearrangement links TRBV27 to TRBJ1-1; the match to TRBD1 covers 7 bases. Germline V gene lookup returns CDR1 MNHEY and CDR2 SMNVEV (reference sequence). The CDR3 is 13 residues long. Trimming cost V 6 bases and J 3 bases; bases outside gene matches: 4. The CDR3 here is CASSWTGDTEAFF. The CDR3 DNA sequence: TGTGCCAGCAGCTGGACAGGCGACACTGAAGCTTTCTTT.

In its sample, this clone was seen a few times. The rearrangement joins TRBV13 to TRBJ2-7, with D unclear. This CDR3 is 13 amino acids long. The V end lost 1 base, the J end lost 5 bases, and 9 bases lay between the germline ends. The germline V gene encodes CDR1 PRHDT and CDR2 FYEKMQ (reference sequence). This chain's CDR3 is CASSLARHHEQYF. CDR3 in DNA: TGTGCCAGCAGCTTAGCTCGACACCACGAGCAGTACTTC.

Only a few counts were recorded for this clone. V and J are TRBV30 and TRBJ2-5; D might be TRBD2 (6 bases). Looked up from germline, CDR1 is GTSNPN and CDR2 is SVGIG (reference sequence). This CDR3 is built from 14 residues. Deletions cut 5 bases from V and 5 bases from J, with 18 bases between. As DNA, the CDR3 is TGTGCCTGGTGGGAGGCGGGGCGGTCGGAGACCCAGTACTTC. Translation: CAWWEAGRSETQYF.

This clone was counted between two and nine times. The V and J genes are TRBV18 and TRBJ2-7; D ambiguous. Germline assignment: CDR1 KGHSH and CDR2 LQKENI. Trimming pared 2 bases from V and 3 bases from J, leaving 11 bases between. The CDR3 loop spans 14 amino acids. This CDR3 is CASSPNDGGYEQYF. The CDR3 nucleotides are TGTGCCAGCTCACCAAACGACGGCGGCTACGAGCAGTACTTC. Looking up the rest from reference TRBV18 and TRBJ2-7 gives the full variable domain: NAGVMQNPRHLVRRRGQEARLRCSPMKGHSHVYWYRQLPEEGLKFMVYLQKENIIDESGMPKERFSAEFPKEGPSILRIQQVVRGDSAAYFCASSPNDGGYEQYFGPGTRLTVT.

The genes are TRBV27 and TRBJ1-2, with 10 nucleotides matching TRBD1. Trimming cost V 6 bases and J 1 base; bases outside gene matches: 17. The CDR3 has 19 amino acids. The germline gives CDR1 MNHEY, CDR2 SMNVEV (reference sequence). In DNA, the CDR3 is TGTGCCAGCAGCTCACTGGGGACAGGGGTTTCCAACTTTAACTATGGCTACACCTTC. Translated, it gives CASSSLGTGVSNFNYGYTF.

The chain uses TRBV15 and TRBJ2-3, with 7 bases identical to TRBD2. The CDR3 covers 15 residues. Germline V gene data show CDR1 as LNHNV and CDR2 as YYDKDF (reference sequence). The trim removed 4 bases at V and 1 base at J, leaving 5 bases unmatched. The CDR3 loop is CATSKTSEGTDTQYF. CDR3 nucleotide sequence: TGTGCCACCAGCAAAACTAGCGAGGGCACAGATACGCAGTATTTT. Based on the CDR3 plus reference TRBV15 and TRBJ2-3, the full variable domain is DAMVIQNPRYQVTQFGKPVTLSCSQTLNHNVMYWYQQKSSQAPKLLFHYYDKDFNNEADTPDNFQSRRPNTSFCFLDIRSPGLGDTAMYLCATSKTSEGTDTQYFGPGTRLTVL.

The chain carries TRBV7-6 and TRBJ2-7; tentatively, D is TRBD2 (6 bases). V was shortened by 5 bases and J by 2 bases, with 7 bases between the two germline ends. CDR1 and CDR2 (germline): SGHVS, FNYEAQ. This CDR3 spans 12 amino acids. The CDR3 nucleotides read TGTGCCAGCAGCGGGGGGACCTACGAGCAGTACTTC. Its protein is CASSGGTYEQYF.

This chain connects TRBV27 to TRBJ2-7, with 10 bases that match TRBD1. The CDR3 length is 17 residues. From germline, CDR1 is MNHEY and CDR2 SMNVEV (reference sequence). J was trimmed by 5 bases and V by 5 bases; bases with no gene match: 15. The CDR3 DNA is TGTGCCAGCAGTCCCCGGACAGGGGGTGGTAGCGACGACGAGCAGTACTTC. Amino acids: CASSPRTGGGSDDEQYF.

The chain carries TRBV7-7 and TRBJ2-6; a possible D gene is TRBD2 (6 bases). The V gene's germline CDR1 is SSHAT and CDR2 FNYEAQ (reference sequence). The V and J ends lost 1 base and 4 bases respectively, with 8 bases between them. CDR3 length: 15 residues. The CDR3 nucleotides read TGTGCCAGCAGCTTAGGCGGGGCCGGGGCCAACGTCCTGACTTTC. It is translated as CASSLGGAGANVLTF.

This chain links TRBV5-1 with TRBJ1-1; maybe TRBD1 (5 bases). This CDR3 is built from 14 residues. CDR1 and CDR2 (germline): SGHRS, YFSETQ. Trimming cost V 0 bases and J 5 bases, with 11 bases left between them. The CDR3 DNA reads as TGCGCCAGCAGCTTGGCAGGGAGGAATACTGAAGCTTTCTTT. Residues: CASSLAGRNTEAFF.

J is TRBJ2-3 and V is TRBV9; D is unclear. The V end lost 0 bases, the J end lost 1 base, and 9 bases lay between the germline ends. CDR1 is SGDLS, CDR2 YYNGEE, per germline. CDR3 length: 15 amino acids. CDR3 sequence reads: CASSVAWLGTDTQYF. For the CDR3, the DNA is TGTGCCAGCAGCGTAGCTTGGCTGGGCACAGATACGCAGTATTTT.

This chain uses TRBV5-6 with TRBJ1-2; 7 bases fit TRBD1. Unmatched junction bases numbered 5, after V lost 4 bases and J lost 5 bases. Germline CDR1 reads SGHDT; CDR2 reads YYEEEE. The CDR3 sequence is 13 residues long. CDR3 DNA: TGTGCCAGCAGCCCGGACAGGTTGTATGGCTACACCTTC. Translating gives CASSPDRLYGYTF.

CDR3 in amino acids: CASRADRLNEKLFF. Written as DNA, the CDR3 is TGTGCCAGCAGGGCGGACAGACTAAATGAAAAACTGTTTTTT. The V gene is TRBV6-5, the J gene TRBJ1-4, with D possibly being TRBD1 (6 bases). This CDR3 is 14 amino acids long. CDR1 is MNHEY and CDR2 is SVGAGI in the germline V gene. Trimming shortened V by 6 bases and J by 5 bases, and 13 bases separated the two germline ends.

This chain connects TRBV5-4 to TRBJ1-1, with D hard to call. The germline V and J ends were trimmed by 3 bases and 4 bases, with 19 bases remaining between them. The CDR3 sequence is 16 residues long. CDR1 and CDR2 from the germline V gene are SGHNT and YYREEE (reference sequence). In DNA form, the CDR3 reads TGTGCCAGCAGCTCTCCGACTCAACATGCGGCCACTGAAGCTTTCTTT. Its protein is CASSSPTQHAATEAFF.

This chain uses TRBV11-2 with TRBJ2-2; 7 nucleotides align to TRBD1. The germline V gene encodes CDR1 SGHAT and CDR2 FQNNGV. The CDR3 contains 15 residues. The V segment lost 1 base and the J segment 6 bases; nucleotides outside the gene matches: 5. CDR3 loop: CASSLGDRAAGELFF. Written as DNA, the CDR3 is TGTGCCAGCAGCTTAGGAGACAGGGCGGCCGGGGAGCTGTTTTTT.

The chain couples TRBV5-6 to TRBJ1-1, with a tentative D call TRBD1 (6 bases). V was shortened by 5 bases and J by 1 base, with 21 bases between the two germline ends. Germline V gene data show CDR1 as SGHDT and CDR2 as YYEEEE. The CDR3 has 17 residues. Here the CDR3 DNA reads TGTGCCAGCAGAGACGAGACAGGTTCTAATGGGAACACTGAAGCTTTCTTT. It codes for CASRDETGSNGNTEAFF.

The chain is built from TRBV29-1 and TRBJ2-5; 9 bases fit TRBD1. This CDR3 region has 17 residues. Trimming removed 6 bases from V and 1 base from J; junction bases left unmatched: 15. Germline V gene data show CDR1 as SQVTM and CDR2 as ANQGSEA. DNA for the CDR3: TGCAGCGTCGGAACAGGGGGCTTGAGGACTTCCCAAGAGACCCAGTACTTC. Its protein is CSVGTGGLRTSQETQYF. Supplemented by reference TRBV29-1 and TRBJ2-5, the full variable domain reads SAVISQKPSRDICQRGTSLTIQCQVDSQVTMMFWYRQQPGQSLTLIATANQGSEATYESGFVIDKFPISRPNLTFSTLTVSNMSPEDSSIYLCSVGTGGLRTSQETQYFGPGTRLLVL.

The chain employs TRBV9 and TRBJ1-1; 8 bases align to TRBD1. Germline CDR1 SGDLS, CDR2 YYNGEE. The V gene end was trimmed by 7 bases and the J gene end by 3 bases; junction bases not matched to a gene: 11. CDR3 size: 15 residues. CDR3 region: CASSVLGTGHTEAFF. In nucleotides, the CDR3 is TGTGCCAGCTCCGTACTGGGGACAGGACACACTGAAGCTTTCTTT.

The chain is built from TRBV2 and TRBJ2-7, with D possibly being TRBD2 (5 bases). This CDR3 has 11 residues. CDR1 and CDR2 (germline): SNHLY, FYNNEI. V lost 2 bases and J 12 bases, leaving 11 bases between the germline ends. The CDR3 nucleotides read TGTGCCAGCAGTGAACGGGGAACCCCGTACTTC. Protein: CASSERGTPYF.

This rearrangement joins TRBV4-3 to TRBJ2-3; TRBD2 matches at 9 bases. The CDR3 is 15 residues long. With 8 bases clipped from V and 3 bases from J, the junction kept 9 bases outside the gene matches. Per germline, CDR1 LGHNA and CDR2 YSLEER. CDR3 sequence: CASREAGGPTDTQYF. DNA for the CDR3: TGCGCCAGCCGAGAGGCGGGGGGGCCTACAGATACGCAGTATTTT.

The genes are TRBV30 and TRBJ1-1; D not certain. Germline lookup yields CDR1 GTSNPN and CDR2 SVGIG (reference sequence). The length of the CDR3 is 13 residues. V lost 3 bases and J 1 base, leaving 9 bases between the germline ends. CDR3: CAWSFGENTEAFF. For the CDR3, the DNA is TGTGCCTGGAGCTTCGGGGAGAACACTGAAGCTTTCTTT. The full variable domain, its missing parts supplied by reference TRBV30 and TRBJ1-1, is SQTIHQWPATLVQPVGSPLSLECTVEGTSNPNLYWYRQAAGRGLQLLFYSVGIGQISSEVPQNLSASRPQDRQFILSSKKLLLSDSGFYLCAWSFGENTEAFFGQGTRLTVV.